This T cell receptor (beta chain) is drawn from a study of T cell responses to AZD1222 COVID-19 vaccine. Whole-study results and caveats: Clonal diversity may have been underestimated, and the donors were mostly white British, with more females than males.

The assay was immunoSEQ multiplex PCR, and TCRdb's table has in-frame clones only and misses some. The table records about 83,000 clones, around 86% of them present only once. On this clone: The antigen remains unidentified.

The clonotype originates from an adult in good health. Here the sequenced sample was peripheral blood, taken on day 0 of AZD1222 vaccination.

CDR3 sequence (DNA): TGCGCCAGCAGCATAGAGGGGGCGGGTGAAAAACTGTTTTTT. Translating gives CASSIEGAGEKLFF. The chain employs TRBV5-1 and TRBJ1-4, with 7 bases lining up with TRBD1. The V segment lost 4 bases and the J segment 7 bases; nucleotides outside the gene matches: 7. This CDR3 comprises 14 residues. Germline V lookup: CDR1 SGHRS, CDR2 YFSETQ.